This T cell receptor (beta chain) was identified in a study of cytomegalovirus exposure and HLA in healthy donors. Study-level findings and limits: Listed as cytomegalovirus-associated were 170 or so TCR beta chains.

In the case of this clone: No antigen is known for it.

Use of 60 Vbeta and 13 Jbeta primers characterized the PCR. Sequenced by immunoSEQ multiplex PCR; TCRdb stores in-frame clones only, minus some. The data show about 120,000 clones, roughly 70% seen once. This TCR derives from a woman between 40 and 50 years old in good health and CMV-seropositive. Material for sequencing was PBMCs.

The DNA of the CDR3 is TGTGCCAGTAGTGACCAAACAGGGAACGAGCAGTACTTC. Its translation: CASSDQTGNEQYF. The chain employs TRBV19 and TRBJ2-7, with a weak D call TRBD1 (6 bases). CDR3 length: 13 amino acids. V was clipped by 5 bases and J by 5 bases, with 13 bases between them. CDR1 and CDR2 from the germline V gene are LNHDA and SQIVND (reference sequence).